The 10 T cell receptor beta chains in this list originate from one sample, sequenced in a study of radiotherapy plus CTLA-4 blockade in lung cancer. The method was immunoSEQ multiplex PCR; TCRdb's version includes in-frame clones alone and lacks a portion of them. This sample has 90,000 or so clones, with about four fifths found just once. The starting material was peripheral blood, obtained from a patient treated with radiotherapy plus ipilimumab. Every receptor here comes from a human donor with non-small cell lung cancer who had stable disease on radiotherapy plus ipilimumab.

The V gene is TRBV9, the J gene TRBJ1-2; 8 bases line up with TRBD1. The CDR3 runs to 15 residues. The junction had 8 bases not matched to a gene; V was cut back by 0 bases and J by 7 bases. Germline CDR1 and CDR2: SGDLS and YYNGEE. In DNA form, the CDR3 reads TGTGCCAGCAGCGTAGAAGGGGGCACAGGGGGTGGCTACACCTTC. It yields the protein CASSVEGGTGGGYTF.

This clone has only one observation. The CDR3 DNA reads TGTGCCAGCAGTCGACAGGGCGGCACTGAAGCTTTCTTT. Translating it yields CASSRQGGTEAFF. This chain uses TRBV2 with TRBJ1-1, with TRBD1 identical over 7 bases. CDR1 and CDR2 (germline): SNHLY, FYNNEI. With V trimmed by 5 bases and J by 4 bases, 4 bases remained unmatched. The CDR3 loop spans 13 amino acids.

CDR3 nucleotide sequence: TGTGCCAGCAGTCGGGAGGGGGTCTACGAGCAGTACTTC. Translated, it gives CASSREGVYEQYF. The chain is built from TRBV6-1 and TRBJ2-7, with 8 positions matching TRBD2. V lost 5 bases, J lost 3 bases, and 3 bases stayed unmatched. The germline CDR1 and CDR2 sequences are MNHNS and SASEGT. The CDR3 runs to 13 residues.

Here the CDR3 reads CASSKDPQVAEAFF. CDR3 in DNA: TGTGCCAGCAGTAAAGATCCCCAAGTGGCTGAAGCTTTCTTT. This rearrangement joins TRBV2 to TRBJ1-1, with no clear D. Germline V lookup: CDR1 SNHLY, CDR2 FYNNEI. This CDR3 has 14 amino acids. With 5 bases removed from V and 6 bases from J, the gap between germline ends came to 16 bases.

This chain uses TRBV28 with TRBJ2-7, with a possible D match to TRBD2 (6 bases). The V end was cut by 7 bases, the J end by 3 bases, with 13 bases between. CDR1 MDHEN and CDR2 SYDVKM come from the germline V gene. The CDR3 extends over 13 amino acids. This CDR3 reads CASNGGSGYEQYF. CDR3 nucleotides: TGTGCCAGCAACGGGGGAAGTGGCTACGAGCAGTACTTC.

CDR3 DNA: TGTGCTAGTGGTTTGTCTCAGGGACTAGCGGGGGGTCTGCCGCGCACAGATACGCAGTATTTT. It specifies CASGLSQGLAGGLPRTDTQYF. V and J are TRBV12-5 and TRBJ2-3, with 15 positions matching TRBD2. J lost 1 base, V lost 2 bases, and 13 bases had no gene match. The germline gives CDR1 LGHNT, CDR2 FRNRAP. There are 21 residues in the CDR3.

This clone came up a few times. This chain uses TRBV7-9 with TRBJ2-6; tentatively, D is TRBD1 (6 bases). V was pared by 2 bases and J by 1 base, with 9 bases between. This CDR3 has 16 amino acids. Per the germline V gene, CDR1 is SEHNR and CDR2 is FQNEAQ (reference sequence). CDR3 in DNA: TGTGCCAGCAGCTTATTACAGGGATCTGGGGCCAACGTCCTGACTTTC. Translating gives CASSLLQGSGANVLTF.

This chain connects TRBV6-5 to TRBJ2-7; tentative D call: TRBD1 (5 bases). The germline gives CDR1 MNHEY, CDR2 SVGAGI. The CDR3 runs 15 residues. Deletions cut 3 bases from V and 1 base from J, with 13 bases between. CDR3 DNA: TGTGCCAGCAGTTATCGGACATCTGAGTCCTACGAGCAGTACTTC. As protein: CASSYRTSESYEQYF.

This clone was picked up one time. The chain combines TRBV2 with TRBJ1-4, with a possible D match to TRBD1 (5 bases). Trimming shortened V by 1 base and J by 3 bases, and 9 bases separated the two germline ends. The CDR3 length is 15 residues. Germline assignment: CDR1 SNHLY and CDR2 FYNNEI. For the CDR3, the DNA is TGTGCCAGCAGTGAAGTAGGGGCCGCTAATGAAAAACTGTTTTTT. Protein: CASSEVGAANEKLFF.

The rearrangement links TRBV27 to TRBJ1-2; D is possibly TRBD1 (5 bases). The V gene lost 6 bases and the J gene lost 2 bases, with 16 bases spanning the gap. Germline CDR1 is MNHEY and CDR2 is SMNVEV (reference sequence). The CDR3 length is 15 residues. The DNA of the CDR3 is TGTGCCAGCAGCGGCGAGGGGAGGCGGAACTATGGCTACACCTTC. This translates into CASSGEGRRNYGYTF.